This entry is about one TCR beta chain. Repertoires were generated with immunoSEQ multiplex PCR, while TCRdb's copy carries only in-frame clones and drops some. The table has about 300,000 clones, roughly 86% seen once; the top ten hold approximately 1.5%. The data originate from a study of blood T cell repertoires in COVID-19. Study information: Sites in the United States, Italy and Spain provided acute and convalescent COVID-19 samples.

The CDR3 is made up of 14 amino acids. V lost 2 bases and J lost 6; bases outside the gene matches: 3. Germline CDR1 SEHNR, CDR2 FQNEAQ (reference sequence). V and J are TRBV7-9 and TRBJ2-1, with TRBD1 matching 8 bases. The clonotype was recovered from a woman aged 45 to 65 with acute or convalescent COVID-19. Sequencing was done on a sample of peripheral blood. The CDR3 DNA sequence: TGTGCCAGCAGCTTACAGGGGACAGGCAATGAGCAGTTCTTC. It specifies CASSLQGTGNEQFF. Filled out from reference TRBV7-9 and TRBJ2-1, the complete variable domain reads DTGVSQNPRHKITKRGQNVTFRCDPISEHNRLYWYRQTLGQGPEFLTYFQNEAQLEKSRLLSDRFSAERPKGSFSTLEIQRTEQGDSAMYLCASSLQGTGNEQFFGPGTRLTVL.